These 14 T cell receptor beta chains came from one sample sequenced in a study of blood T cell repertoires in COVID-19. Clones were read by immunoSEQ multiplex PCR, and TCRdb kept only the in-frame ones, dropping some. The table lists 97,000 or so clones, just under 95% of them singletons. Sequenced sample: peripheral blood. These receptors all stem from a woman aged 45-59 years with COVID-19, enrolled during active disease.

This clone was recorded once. Here the CDR3 reads CASSLRGRDRLDTQYF. For the CDR3, the DNA is TGTGCCAGCAGCTTAAGGGGGCGCGATCGATTAGATACGCAGTATTTT. The rearrangement uses TRBV7-3 and TRBJ2-3; TRBD1 might be the D (6 bases). The germline CDR1 and CDR2 sequences are SGHTA and FQGTGA. V lost 1 base, J lost 5 bases, and 16 bases lay in between. The CDR3 loop spans 16 amino acids.

CDR3 nucleotide sequence: TGTGCCATCGCGGGGGAGGACGAAAAACTGTTTTTT. It specifies CAIAGEDEKLFF. V gene TRBV10-3 combines with J gene TRBJ1-4; a weak D match, TRBD1 (5 bases). Trimming left V 8 bases short and J 8 bases short, with 12 bases between. The CDR3 sequence is 12 residues long. CDR1 and CDR2 (germline): ENHRY, SYGVKD.

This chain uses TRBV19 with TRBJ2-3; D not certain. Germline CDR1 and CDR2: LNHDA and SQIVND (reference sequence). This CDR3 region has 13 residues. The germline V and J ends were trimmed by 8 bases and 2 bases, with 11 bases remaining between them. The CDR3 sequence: CASLPPHTDTQYF. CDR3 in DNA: TGTGCCAGTCTGCCCCCACACACAGATACGCAGTATTTT.

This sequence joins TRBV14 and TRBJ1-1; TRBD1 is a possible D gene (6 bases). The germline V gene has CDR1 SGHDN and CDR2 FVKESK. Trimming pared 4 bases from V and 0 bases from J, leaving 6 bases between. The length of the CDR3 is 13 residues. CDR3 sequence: CASSPGVNTEAFF. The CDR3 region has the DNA TGTGCCAGCAGCCCAGGGGTGAACACTGAAGCTTTCTTT.

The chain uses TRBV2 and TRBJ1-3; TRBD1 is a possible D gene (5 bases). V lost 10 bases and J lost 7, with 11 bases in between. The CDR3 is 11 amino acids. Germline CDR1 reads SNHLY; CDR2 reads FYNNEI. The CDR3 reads CANSNRNTIYF. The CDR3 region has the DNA TGTGCCAACTCCAACAGGAACACCATATATTTT.

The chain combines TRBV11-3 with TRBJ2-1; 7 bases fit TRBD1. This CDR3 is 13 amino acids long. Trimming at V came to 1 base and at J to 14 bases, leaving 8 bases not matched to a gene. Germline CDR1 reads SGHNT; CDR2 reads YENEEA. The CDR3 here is CASSLARQGVEFF. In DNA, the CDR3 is TGTGCCAGCAGCTTAGCCCGACAGGGAGTTGAGTTCTTC.

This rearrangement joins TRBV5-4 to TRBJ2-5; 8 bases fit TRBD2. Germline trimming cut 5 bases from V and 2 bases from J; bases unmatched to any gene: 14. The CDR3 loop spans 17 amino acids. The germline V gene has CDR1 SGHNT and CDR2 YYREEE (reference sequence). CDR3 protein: CASSEGAGALLQETQYF. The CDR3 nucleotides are TGTGCCAGCAGTGAGGGAGCGGGGGCCCTCTTACAAGAGACCCAGTACTTC. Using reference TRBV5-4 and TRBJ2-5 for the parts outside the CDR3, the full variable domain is ETGVTQSPTHLIKTRGQQVTLRCSSQSGHNTVSWYQQALGQGPQFIFQYYREEENGRGNFPPRFSGLQFPNYSSELNVNALELDDSALYLCASSEGAGALLQETQYFGPGTRLLVL.

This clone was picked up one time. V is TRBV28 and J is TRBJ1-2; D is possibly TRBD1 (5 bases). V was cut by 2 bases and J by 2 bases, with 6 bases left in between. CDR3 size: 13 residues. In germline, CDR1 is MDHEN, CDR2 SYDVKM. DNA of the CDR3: TGTGCCAGCAGTTTAGGGGGGAACTATGGCTACACCTTC. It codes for CASSLGGNYGYTF.

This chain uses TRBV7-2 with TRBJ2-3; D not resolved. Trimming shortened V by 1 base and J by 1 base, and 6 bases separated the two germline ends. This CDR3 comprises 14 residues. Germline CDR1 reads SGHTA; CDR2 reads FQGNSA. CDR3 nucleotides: TGTGCCAGCAGCTTAGTGTCTGGCACAGATACGCAGTATTTT. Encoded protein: CASSLVSGTDTQYF.

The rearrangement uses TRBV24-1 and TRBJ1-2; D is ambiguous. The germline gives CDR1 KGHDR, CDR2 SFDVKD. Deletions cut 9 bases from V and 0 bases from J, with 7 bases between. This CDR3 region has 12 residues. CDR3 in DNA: TGTGCCACCGCGTCACCTAACTATGGCTACACCTTC. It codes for CATASPNYGYTF.

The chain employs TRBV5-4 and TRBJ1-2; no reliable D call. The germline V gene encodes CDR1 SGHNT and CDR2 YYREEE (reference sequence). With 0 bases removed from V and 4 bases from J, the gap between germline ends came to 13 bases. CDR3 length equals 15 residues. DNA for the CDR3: TGTGCCAGCAGCTTGGCTGGAGGGAGATCCTATGGCTACACCTTC. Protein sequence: CASSLAGGRSYGYTF.

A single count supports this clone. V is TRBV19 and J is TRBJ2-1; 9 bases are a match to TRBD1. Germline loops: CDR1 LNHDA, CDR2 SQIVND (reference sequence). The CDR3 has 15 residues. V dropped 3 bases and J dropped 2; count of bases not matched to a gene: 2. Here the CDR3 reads CASSMWDRAYNEQFF. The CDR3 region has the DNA TGTGCCAGTAGTATGTGGGACAGGGCCTACAATGAGCAGTTCTTC.

This chain's CDR3 is CASSRDSPANSPLHF. The CDR3 DNA is TGTGCCAGCAGTCGGGACAGCCCGGCTAATTCACCCCTCCACTTT. V and J are TRBV28 and TRBJ1-6, with 7 bases that match TRBD1. The CDR3 is 15 residues long. The V and J ends lost 5 bases and 6 bases, in that order; junction bases with no gene match: 7. Germline V lookup: CDR1 MDHEN, CDR2 SYDVKM.

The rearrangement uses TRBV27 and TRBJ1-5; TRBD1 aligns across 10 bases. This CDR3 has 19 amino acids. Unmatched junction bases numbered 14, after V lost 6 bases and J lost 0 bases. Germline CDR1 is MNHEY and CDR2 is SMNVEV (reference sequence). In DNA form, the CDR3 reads TGTGCCAGCAGCTTCCGGGACAGGGGCCGTGTTTATAGCAATCAGCCCCAGCATTTT. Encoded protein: CASSFRDRGRVYSNQPQHF.